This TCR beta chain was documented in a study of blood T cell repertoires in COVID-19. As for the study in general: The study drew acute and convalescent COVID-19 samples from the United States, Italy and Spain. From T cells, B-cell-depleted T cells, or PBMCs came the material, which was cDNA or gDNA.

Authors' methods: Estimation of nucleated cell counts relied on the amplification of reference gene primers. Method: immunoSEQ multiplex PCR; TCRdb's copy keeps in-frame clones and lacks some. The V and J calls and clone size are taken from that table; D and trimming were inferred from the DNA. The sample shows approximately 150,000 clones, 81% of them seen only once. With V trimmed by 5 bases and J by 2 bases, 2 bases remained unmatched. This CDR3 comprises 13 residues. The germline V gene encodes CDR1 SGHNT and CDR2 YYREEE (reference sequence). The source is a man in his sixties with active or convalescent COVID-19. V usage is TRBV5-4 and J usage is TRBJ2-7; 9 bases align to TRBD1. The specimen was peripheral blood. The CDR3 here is CASSYRGPYEQYF. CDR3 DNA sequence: TGTGCCAGCAGTTACAGGGGGCCCTACGAGCAGTACTTC.